The 5 T cell receptor beta chains reported below all come from one sample, sequenced in a study of CD8 T cells in Susac syndrome. RNA, at 0.5 to 1 ug, was reverse transcribed with random hexamers. TCRdb reanalysed the immunoSEQ multiplex PCR reads using MiXCR and keeps one entry per CDR3 protein. Of some 150,000 distinct CDR3 sequences in the sample, approximately 95% were seen once. The sample taken for sequencing was CD8+ T cells from PBMCs. The receptors here all came from a human donor in good health.

The V gene is TRBV27, the J gene TRBJ2-1; D perhaps matches TRBD2 (5 bases). Germline CDR1 reads MNHEY; CDR2 reads SMNVEV (reference sequence). This CDR3 contains 14 residues. V was pared by 3 bases and J by 9 bases, with 15 bases between. The chain's CDR3 is CASSFRTRGREQFF. The CDR3 bases are TGTGCCAGCAGTTTTAGGACTCGCGGACGTGAGCAGTTCTTC.

The J gene is TRBJ2-1, the V gene TRBV27; D call uncertain. The V end lost 4 bases, the J end lost 7 bases, and 8 bases lay between the germline ends. The CDR3 runs to 12 residues. CDR1 and CDR2 from the germline V gene are MNHEY and SMNVEV (reference sequence). The CDR3 protein is CASSWLQNEQFF. CDR3 bases: TGTGCCAGCAGTTGGCTACAGAATGAGCAGTTCTTC.

The rearrangement links TRBV12-3 or TRBV12-4 to TRBJ1-5; no reliable D call. V shed 7 bases and J shed 1 base, with 11 bases lying between them. The CDR3 length is 14 residues. The CDR3 sequence: CASTLGASNQPQHF. CDR3 coding DNA: TGTGCCAGCACCCTTGGTGCGAGCAATCAGCCCCAGCATTTT.

The chain employs TRBV5-6 and TRBJ2-3, with D perhaps TRBD1 (5 bases). Germline V gene sequence: CDR1 SGHDT, CDR2 YYEEEE. The CDR3 loop spans 13 amino acids. V lost 4 bases, J lost 6 bases, and 12 bases lay in between. This CDR3 is CASSVGHLDTQYF. In DNA, the CDR3 is TGTGCCAGCAGCGTCGGACATCTGGATACGCAGTATTTT.

The genes are TRBV23-1 and TRBJ2-2; 8 bases match TRBD2. TRBV23-1 is given ORF status, its function remaining uncertain. V trimming: 3 bases; J trimming: 5 bases; junction bases outside the gene matches: 11. There are 17 residues in the CDR3. Here the CDR3 reads CASSQAPSGSHTGELFF. The CDR3 coding sequence is TGCGCCAGCAGTCAGGCTCCCAGCGGGAGTCATACCGGGGAGCTGTTTTTT.